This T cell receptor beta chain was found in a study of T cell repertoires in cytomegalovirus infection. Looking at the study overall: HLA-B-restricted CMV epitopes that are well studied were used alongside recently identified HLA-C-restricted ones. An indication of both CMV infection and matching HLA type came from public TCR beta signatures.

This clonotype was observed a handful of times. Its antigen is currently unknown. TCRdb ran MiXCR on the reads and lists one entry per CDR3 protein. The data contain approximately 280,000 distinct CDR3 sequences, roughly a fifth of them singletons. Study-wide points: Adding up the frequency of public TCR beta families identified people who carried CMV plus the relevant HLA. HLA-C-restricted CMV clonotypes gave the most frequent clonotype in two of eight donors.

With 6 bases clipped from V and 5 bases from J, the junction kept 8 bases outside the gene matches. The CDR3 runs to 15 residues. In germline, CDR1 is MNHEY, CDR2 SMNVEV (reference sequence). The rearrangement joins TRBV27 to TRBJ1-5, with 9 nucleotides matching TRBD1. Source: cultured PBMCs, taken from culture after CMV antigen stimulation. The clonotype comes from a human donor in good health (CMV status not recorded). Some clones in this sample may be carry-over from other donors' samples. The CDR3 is CASSPTGTGYQPQHF. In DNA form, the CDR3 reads TGTGCCAGCAGCCCAACGGGGACAGGGTATCAGCCCCAGCATTTT.